These 30 T cell receptor beta chains came from one sample sequenced in a study of blood T cell repertoires in COVID-19. Assay: immunoSEQ multiplex PCR; the TCRdb copy retains only in-frame clones and omits some. The repertoire holds some 260,000 clones, with around 79% as singletons. The sequenced material came from peripheral blood. These receptor sequences come from a woman older than 75 with acute or convalescent COVID-19.

The CDR3 is CASSEGGLYYGYTF. As DNA, the CDR3 is TGTGCCAGCAGTGAGGGGGGGCTGTACTATGGCTACACCTTC. The chain carries TRBV6-1 and TRBJ1-2; tentative D call: TRBD1 (6 bases). The CDR3 sequence is 14 residues long. The V gene lost 3 bases and the J gene lost 3 bases, with 11 bases spanning the gap. Germline-derived CDR1 and CDR2 are MNHNS and SASEGT.

This clone was picked up a small number of times. This chain links TRBV12-3 or TRBV12-4 with TRBJ1-1, with a weak D call TRBD1 (5 bases). V shed 7 bases and J shed 0 bases, with 9 bases lying between them. There are 13 residues in the CDR3. In nucleotides, the CDR3 is TGTGCCAGCAAAAGGACACTGAACACTGAAGCTTTCTTT. Translating gives CASKRTLNTEAFF.

The rearrangement links TRBV19 to TRBJ1-6; 7 nucleotides agree with TRBD1. J gave up 7 bases and V 2 bases, and 5 bases lay outside the gene matches. CDR3 size: 15 residues. CDR1 and CDR2 from the germline V gene are LNHDA and SQIVND (reference sequence). CDR3 in amino acids: CASSIPGQRNSPLHF. The CDR3 nucleotides read TGTGCCAGTAGTATACCGGGACAGAGAAATTCACCCCTCCACTTT.

In its sample, this clone was seen once. V and J are TRBV29-1 and TRBJ1-1, with 8 bases lining up with TRBD1. V dropped 7 bases and J dropped 1; count of bases not matched to a gene: 2. Germline CDR1 reads SQVTM; CDR2 reads ANQGSEA. This CDR3 is built from 12 residues. CDR3 sequence: CSAGTGNTEAFF. The CDR3 DNA follows: TGCAGCGCCGGGACAGGGAACACTGAAGCTTTCTTT. The variable domain in full, completed from reference TRBV29-1 and TRBJ1-1, reads SAVISQKPSRDICQRGTSLTIQCQVDSQVTMMFWYRQQPGQSLTLIATANQGSEATYESGFVIDKFPISRPNLTFSTLTVSNMSPEDSSIYLCSAGTGNTEAFFGQGTRLTVV.

In the case of this clone: The sample has other DNA sequences that encode this CDR3 too. The genes are TRBV27 and TRBJ2-2; the match to TRBD1 covers 9 bases. V lost 6 bases and J lost 0; bases outside the gene matches: 2. The germline V gene has CDR1 MNHEY and CDR2 SMNVEV (reference sequence). This CDR3 has 15 residues. CDR3 sequence reads: CASRRTGANTGELFF. CDR3 coding DNA: TGTGCCAGCAGGAGGACAGGGGCGAACACCGGGGAGCTGTTTTTT.

The chain is built from TRBV6-2 or TRBV6-3 and TRBJ2-3; 8 bases map to TRBD1. With V trimmed by 5 bases and J by 0 bases, 7 bases remained unmatched. Looked up from germline, CDR1 is MNHEY and CDR2 is SVGEGT. The CDR3 covers 16 residues. The CDR3 loop reads CASSPRQGTSTDTQYF. CDR3 coding DNA: TGTGCCAGCAGTCCCCGACAGGGGACTAGCACAGATACGCAGTATTTT.

The chain has TRBV5-1 and TRBJ2-7, with D unclear. Trimming cost V 4 bases and J 0 bases, with 20 bases left between them. Germline-derived CDR1 and CDR2 are SGHRS and YFSETQ. The CDR3 totals 17 residues. The CDR3 spells CASSPQPHGSSSYEQYF. As DNA, the CDR3 is TGCGCCAGCAGCCCCCAGCCCCACGGGTCGAGCTCCTACGAGCAGTACTTC. Complete variable domain (other parts from reference TRBV5-1 and TRBJ2-7): KAGVTQTPRYLIKTRGQQVTLSCSPISGHRSVSWYQQTPGQGLQFLFEYFSETQRNKGNFPGRFSGRQFSNSRSEMNVSTLELGDSALYLCASSPQPHGSSSYEQYFGPGTRLTVT.

This clone was seen a few times. The chain employs TRBV5-1 and TRBJ1-2; TRBD1 aligns across 9 bases. The V gene end was trimmed by 1 base and the J gene end by 8 bases; junction bases not matched to a gene: 9. This CDR3 has 15 amino acids. Germline CDR1 SGHRS, CDR2 YFSETQ. CDR3 bases: TGCGCCAGCAGCTTGATGGACAGGGGCGCGGGGGGCTACACCTTC. Protein sequence: CASSLMDRGAGGYTF.

As DNA, the CDR3 is TGTGCCAGCAGCAGGGTACGGGACATGAACACCGGGGAGCTGTTTTTT. This encodes CASSRVRDMNTGELFF. This rearrangement joins TRBV21-1 to TRBJ2-2; the table's D call, TRBD1, has no DNA check behind it. TRBV21-1 counts as a pseudogene. The CDR3 extends over 16 amino acids.

The CDR3, as DNA: TGTGCCAGCAGTCCCACAGGGACGATGGATCAGCCCCAGCATTTT. Its translation: CASSPTGTMDQPQHF. The chain recombines TRBV6-5 with TRBJ1-5; the D gene is possibly TRBD1 (6 bases). The V gene lost 5 bases and the J gene lost 5 bases, with 16 bases spanning the gap. Germline V gene sequence: CDR1 MNHEY, CDR2 SVGAGI. The CDR3 extends over 15 amino acids.

This rearrangement joins TRBV11-2 to TRBJ1-2, with 8 positions matching TRBD1. From germline, CDR1 is SGHAT and CDR2 FQNNGV. The CDR3 spans 18 residues. V shed 3 bases and J 7 bases; nucleotides not matched to a gene: 19. Here the CDR3 DNA reads TGTGCCAGCAGCTTGATACAGGGACAGGTTACAAGGCTCCCTGGCTACACCTTC. Its protein is CASSLIQGQVTRLPGYTF.

V is TRBV7-2 and J is TRBJ2-2, with 11 bases aligning to TRBD2. Per germline, CDR1 SGHTA and CDR2 FQGNSA. V was pared by 1 base and J by 5 bases, with 6 bases of the junction left unmatched. This CDR3 region has 17 residues. This CDR3 reads CASSLEIAGGSTGELFF. For the CDR3, the DNA is TGTGCCAGCAGCTTAGAAATAGCGGGAGGGTCGACCGGGGAGCTGTTTTTT.

This chain uses TRBV7-9 with TRBJ1-1; D possibly corresponds to TRBD1 (5 bases). Between the trimmed V and J ends, which lost 2 bases and 4 bases, there was a span of 14 bases. Germline V gene data show CDR1 as SEHNR and CDR2 as FQNEAQ (reference sequence). This CDR3 has 15 residues. The CDR3 sequence: CASSLYGGEVTEAFF. The CDR3 nucleotides are TGTGCCAGCAGCTTATACGGGGGTGAAGTCACTGAAGCTTTCTTT.

The chain employs TRBV5-4 and TRBJ1-2; D unresolved. Germline CDR1 reads SGHNT; CDR2 reads YYREEE (reference sequence). V was cut by 7 bases and J by 0 bases, with 13 bases left in between. This CDR3 has 14 amino acids. The CDR3: CASGWESANYGYTF. In DNA, the CDR3 is TGTGCCAGCGGTTGGGAGTCGGCTAACTATGGCTACACCTTC.

The chain is built from TRBV6-5 and TRBJ2-1, with 10 nucleotides matching TRBD1. The length of the CDR3 is 15 residues. Germline V gives CDR1 MNHEY, CDR2 SVGAGI. V dropped 5 bases and J dropped 7; count of bases not matched to a gene: 8. For the CDR3, the DNA is TGTGCCAGCAGTCCAGGGACAGGGGTTGTGAATGAGCAGTTCTTC. Translated: CASSPGTGVVNEQFF.

This clone was seen only once. Written as DNA, the CDR3 is TGCGCCAGCAGCTCTCTAAGTTTGAACACTGAAGCTTTCTTT. Protein product: CASSSLSLNTEAFF. J is TRBJ1-1 and V is TRBV5-1; no definite D call. Germline CDR1 and CDR2: SGHRS and YFSETQ. V was clipped by 3 bases and J by 0 bases, with 9 bases between them. The CDR3 runs 14 residues.

This clone was seen just once. The chain joins TRBV2 to TRBJ1-1; D is unresolved. There are 12 residues in the CDR3. Germline V lookup: CDR1 SNHLY, CDR2 FYNNEI. The V and J ends lost 7 bases and 6 bases respectively, with 12 bases between them. CDR3 coding DNA: TGTGCCAGCACCCCCTCGGGGTCTGAAGCTTTCTTT. This codes for CASTPSGSEAFF.

This chain joins TRBV19 and TRBJ2-3; 8 bases are shared with TRBD2. The trim removed 6 bases at V and 1 base at J, leaving 9 bases unmatched. Germline V CDR1 and CDR2: LNHDA, SQIVND (reference sequence). This CDR3 contains 16 residues. CDR3 amino acids: CASSWGTGGGTDTQYF. CDR3 bases: TGTGCCAGTAGCTGGGGTACCGGGGGGGGCACAGATACGCAGTATTTT. Using reference TRBV19 and TRBJ2-3 for the parts outside the CDR3, the full variable domain is DGGITQSPKYLFRKEGQNVTLSCEQNLNHDAMYWYRQDPGQGLRLIYYSQIVNDFQKGDIAEGYSVSREKKESFPLTVTSAQKNPTAFYLCASSWGTGGGTDTQYFGPGTRLTVL.

The chain has TRBV21-1 and TRBJ1-1. TRBV21-1 corresponds to a pseudogene. The CDR3 spans 17 residues. The DNA for the CDR3 is TGTGCCAGCAGCAAAGAATGCCAGACTATCATGAACACTGAAGCTTTCTTT. Its protein product is CASSKECQTIMNTEAFF.

The chain links TRBV18 to TRBJ1-4; 7 bases match TRBD1. CDR3 length: 15 amino acids. Trimming removed 5 bases from V and 3 bases from J; junction bases left unmatched: 6. CDR1 and CDR2 (germline): KGHSH, LQKENI. The CDR3 spells CASSLTGSSNEKLFF. In DNA form, the CDR3 reads TGTGCCAGCTCATTGACAGGGTCGTCTAATGAAAAACTGTTTTTT.

This clone was seen just once. The V call is TRBV3-1 (or the pseudogene TRBV3-2), the J call TRBJ2-2; D gene unclear. The V gene's germline CDR1 is LGHDT and CDR2 YNNKEL (reference sequence). The CDR3 extends over 13 amino acids. Trimming left V 2 bases short and J 7 bases short, with 8 bases between. This CDR3 is CASSQREVGELFF. The CDR3 nucleotides are TGTGCCAGCAGCCAAAGAGAGGTCGGGGAGCTGTTTTTT.

The V call is TRBV6-5, the J call TRBJ1-1; D not resolved. Germline lookup yields CDR1 MNHEY and CDR2 SVGAGI. V lost 6 bases and J lost 1, with 12 bases in between. The CDR3 runs 14 residues. Written as DNA, the CDR3 is TGTGCCAGCAGCCCATACCGAGAGAACACTGAAGCTTTCTTT. Translating it yields CASSPYRENTEAFF.

This chain joins TRBV5-1 and TRBJ2-7; 9 nucleotides match TRBD1. V trimming: 0 bases; J trimming: 1 base; junction bases outside the gene matches: 5. The germline V gene encodes CDR1 SGHRS and CDR2 YFSETQ. The CDR3 consists of 16 residues. The CDR3 sequence: CASSLGGTGNSYEQYF. The DNA of the CDR3 is TGCGCCAGCAGCTTGGGAGGGACAGGGAATTCCTACGAGCAGTACTTC.

This chain uses TRBV6-6 with TRBJ2-2; no clear D gene. Per the germline V gene, CDR1 is MNHNY and CDR2 is SVGAGI (reference sequence). There are 14 residues in the CDR3. V lost 6 bases and J 4 bases, leaving 12 bases between the germline ends. The CDR3 region has the DNA TGTGCCAGCAGAAATACTCATTCCACCGGGGAGCTGTTTTTT. This gives the protein CASRNTHSTGELFF.

This sequence joins TRBV5-6 and TRBJ1-2; D gene unclear. Germline-derived CDR1 and CDR2 are SGHDT and YYEEEE. The V end was cut by 3 bases, the J end by 0 bases, with 12 bases between. CDR3 length: 15 residues. The CDR3 sequence: CASSWRTLANYGYTF. The CDR3 region has the DNA TGTGCCAGCAGCTGGAGGACGTTGGCTAACTATGGCTACACCTTC. Full variable domain (remainder filled in from reference TRBV5-6 and TRBJ1-2): DAGVTQSPTHLIKTRGQQVTLRCSPKSGHDTVSWYQQALGQGPQFIFQYYEEEERQRGNFPDRFSGHQFPNYSSELNVNALLLGDSALYLCASSWRTLANYGYTFGSGTRLTVV.

With respect to this clone: Within the sample, other DNA sequences also encode this same CDR3. The V gene is TRBV6-1, the J gene TRBJ1-1; D not certain. Germline V gene sequence: CDR1 MNHNS, CDR2 SASEGT. The CDR3 spans 15 residues. The germline V and J ends were trimmed by 2 bases and 0 bases, with 10 bases remaining between them. The chain's CDR3 is CASSERSGMNTEAFF. DNA for the CDR3: TGTGCCAGCAGTGAACGGTCAGGTATGAACACTGAAGCTTTCTTT.

This clone appeared a few times. The chain is built from TRBV10-3 and TRBJ1-2, with a tentative D call TRBD1 (5 bases). CDR1 and CDR2 (germline): ENHRY, SYGVKD. The CDR3 consists of 15 residues. Trimming pared 4 bases from V and 3 bases from J, leaving 15 bases between. CDR3 sequence (DNA): TGTGCCATCAGTGGAGGAGCCGCGGGGGACTATGGCTACACCTTC. Amino acids: CAISGGAAGDYGYTF.

This chain uses TRBV3-1 (or the pseudogene TRBV3-2) with TRBJ1-1; the D is unclear. CDR1 LGHDT and CDR2 YNNKEL come from the germline V gene (reference sequence). The CDR3 spans 14 residues. Trimming took off 3 bases at V and 0 bases at J, with 8 bases between the two ends. CDR3: CASSQVRLNTEAFF. CDR3 DNA: TGTGCCAGCAGCCAGGTCAGGTTGAACACTGAAGCTTTCTTT.

This clone was seen a few times. This rearrangement joins TRBV5-1 to TRBJ2-7, with a weak D call TRBD1 (6 bases). The CDR3 runs to 16 residues. Germline values: CDR1 SGHRS, CDR2 YFSETQ. Trimming left V 3 bases short and J 0 bases short, with 16 bases between. In nucleotides, the CDR3 is TGCGCCAGCAGCTCACAGGCAGGGGCCTTCTCCTACGAGCAGTACTTC. The encoded protein is CASSSQAGAFSYEQYF. Supplemented by reference TRBV5-1 and TRBJ2-7, the full variable domain reads KAGVTQTPRYLIKTRGQQVTLSCSPISGHRSVSWYQQTPGQGLQFLFEYFSETQRNKGNFPGRFSGRQFSNSRSEMNVSTLELGDSALYLCASSSQAGAFSYEQYFGPGTRLTVT.

The chain uses TRBV9 and TRBJ2-2; D perhaps matches TRBD1 (6 bases). Germline V CDR1 and CDR2: SGDLS, YYNGEE. V lost 6 bases to trimming and J lost 6 bases, with 12 bases between them. The CDR3 is 13 amino acids. The CDR3 nucleotides read TGTGCCAGCACCAGACAGGTCCCCGGGGAGCTGTTTTTT. Translated: CASTRQVPGELFF.